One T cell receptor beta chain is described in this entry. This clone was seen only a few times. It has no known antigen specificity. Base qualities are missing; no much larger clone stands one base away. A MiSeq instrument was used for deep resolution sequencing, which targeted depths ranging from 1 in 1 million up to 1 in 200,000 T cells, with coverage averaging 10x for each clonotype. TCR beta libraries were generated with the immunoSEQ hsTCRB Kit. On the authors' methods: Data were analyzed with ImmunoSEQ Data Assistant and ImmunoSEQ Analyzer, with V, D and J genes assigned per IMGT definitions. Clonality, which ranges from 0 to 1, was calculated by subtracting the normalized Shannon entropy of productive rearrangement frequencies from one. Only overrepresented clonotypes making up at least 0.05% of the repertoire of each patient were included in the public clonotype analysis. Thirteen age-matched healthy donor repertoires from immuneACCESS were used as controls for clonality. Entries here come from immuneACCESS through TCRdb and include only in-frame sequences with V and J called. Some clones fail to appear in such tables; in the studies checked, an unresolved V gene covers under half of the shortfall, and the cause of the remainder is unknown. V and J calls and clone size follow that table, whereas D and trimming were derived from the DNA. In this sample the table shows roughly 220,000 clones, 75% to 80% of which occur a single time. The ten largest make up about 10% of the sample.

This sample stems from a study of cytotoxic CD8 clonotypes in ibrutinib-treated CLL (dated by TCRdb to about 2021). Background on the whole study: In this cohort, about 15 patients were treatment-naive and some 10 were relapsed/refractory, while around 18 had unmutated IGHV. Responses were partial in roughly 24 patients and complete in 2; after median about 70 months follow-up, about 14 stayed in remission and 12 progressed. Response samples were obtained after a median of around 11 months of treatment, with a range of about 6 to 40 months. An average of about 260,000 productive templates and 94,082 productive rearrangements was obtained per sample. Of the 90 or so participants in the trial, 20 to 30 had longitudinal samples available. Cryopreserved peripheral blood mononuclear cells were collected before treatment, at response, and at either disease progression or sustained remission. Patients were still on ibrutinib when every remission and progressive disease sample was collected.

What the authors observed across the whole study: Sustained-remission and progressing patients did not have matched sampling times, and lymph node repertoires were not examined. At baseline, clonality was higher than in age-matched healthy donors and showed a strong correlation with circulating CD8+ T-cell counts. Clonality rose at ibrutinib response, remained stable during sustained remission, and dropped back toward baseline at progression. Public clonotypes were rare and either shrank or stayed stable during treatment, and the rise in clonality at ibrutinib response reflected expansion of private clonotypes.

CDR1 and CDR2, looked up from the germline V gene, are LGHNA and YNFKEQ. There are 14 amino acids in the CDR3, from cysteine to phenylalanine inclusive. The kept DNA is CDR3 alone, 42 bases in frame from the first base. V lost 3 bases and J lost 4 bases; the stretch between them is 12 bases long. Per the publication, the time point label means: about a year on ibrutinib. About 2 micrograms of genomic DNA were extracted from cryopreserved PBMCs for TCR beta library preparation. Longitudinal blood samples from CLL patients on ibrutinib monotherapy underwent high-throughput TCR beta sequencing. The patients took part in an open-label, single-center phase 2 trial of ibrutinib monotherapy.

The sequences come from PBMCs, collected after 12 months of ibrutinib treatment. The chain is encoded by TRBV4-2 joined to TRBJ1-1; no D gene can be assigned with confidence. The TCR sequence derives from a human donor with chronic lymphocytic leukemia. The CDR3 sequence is CASSHGVGSTEAFF. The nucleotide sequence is TGTGCCAGCAGCCATGGGGTAGGTAGCACTGAAGCTTTCTTT.